These 18 T cell receptor beta chains share one sample of origin, sequenced in a study of T-cell memory formation after mild COVID-19. TCRdb re-analysed the 5' RACE reads in MiXCR, keeping a single row per CDR3 protein. The sample has some 180,000 distinct CDR3 sequences; 10% to 15% are singletons. The source material was PBMCs or a T cell subset sorted from them (not recorded which). These TCRs come from a young man who had mild COVID-19 (a few samples of this study predate the infection). Cell type and time point are not known.

This clonotype has more than one count but fewer than ten. This chain uses TRBV12-3 or TRBV12-4 with TRBJ2-3; D might be TRBD2 (6 bases). The CDR3 runs to 16 residues. V lost 5 bases and J 5 bases, leaving 20 bases between the germline ends. The CDR3 nucleotides read TGTGCCAGCAGTCCCACCGGCGGGGTCTGGGGAGATACGCAGTATTTT. This encodes CASSPTGGVWGDTQYF.

The table lists this clonotype with a few counts. The chain is built from TRBV7-9 and TRBJ1-1, with TRBD1 identical over 9 bases. The germline CDR1 and CDR2 sequences are SEHNR and FQNEAQ (reference sequence). CDR3 size: 18 residues. J gave up 6 bases and V 5 bases, and 19 bases lay outside the gene matches. The DNA of the CDR3 is TGTGCCAGCAGCCCTGGACGACAGGGGGGACTCAGGTGGGCTGAAGCTTTCTTT. It specifies CASSPGRQGGLRWAEAFF. The full variable domain, with the rest looked up from reference TRBV7-9 and TRBJ1-1, is DTGVSQNPRHKITKRGQNVTFRCDPISEHNRLYWYRQTLGQGPEFLTYFQNEAQLEKSRLLSDRFSAERPKGSFSTLEIQRTEQGDSAMYLCASSPGRQGGLRWAEAFFGQGTRLTVV.

The CDR3 DNA reads as TGTGCCAGCAGGCCACCGACAGAGAACACTGAAGCTTTCTTT. This gives the protein CASRPPTENTEAFF. The rearrangement joins TRBV6-1 to TRBJ1-1, with D perhaps matching TRBD1 (5 bases). Trimming removed 6 bases from V and 1 base from J, with 12 bases in between. Germline-derived CDR1 and CDR2 are MNHNS and SASEGT. The CDR3 totals 14 residues.

Many counts were recorded for this clonotype. This chain links TRBV4-3 with TRBJ2-1; D gene ambiguous. The germline gives CDR1 LGHNA, CDR2 YSLEER. CDR3 size: 14 residues. V gave up 1 base and J gave up 7 bases, with 11 bases separating them. CDR3 in DNA: TGCGCCAGCAGCCAAGGGAACAGCCTGAATGAGCAGTTCTTC. Residues: CASSQGNSLNEQFF.

V and J are TRBV4-1 and TRBJ1-2; D gene ambiguous. This CDR3 is built from 14 residues. V lost 4 bases and J lost 2, with 11 bases in between. Germline-derived CDR1 and CDR2 are MGHRA and YSYEKL. CDR3 sequence (DNA): TGCGCCAGCAGCCGAGATCCGGGCAACTATGGCTACACCTTC. The encoded protein is CASSRDPGNYGYTF.

The chain joins TRBV20-1 to TRBJ2-1; 11 bases agree with TRBD1. The V gene's germline CDR1 is DFQATT and CDR2 SNEGSKA (reference sequence). There are 16 residues in the CDR3. The junction had 11 bases not matched to a gene; V was cut back by 1 base and J by 9 bases. The CDR3 nucleotides read TGCAGTGCTAGAGCCGCCCGGGACAGGGGGGTGGGTGAGCAGTTCTTC. It codes for CSARAARDRGVGEQFF.

There are a few counts of this clonotype. CDR3 sequence reads: CASSYSAEYGYTF. The CDR3 DNA reads TGTGCCAGCAGTTATTCCGCGGAGTATGGCTACACCTTC. V is TRBV6-5 and J is TRBJ1-2; D remains unclear. The length of the CDR3 is 13 residues. CDR1 and CDR2 (germline): MNHEY, SVGAGI. Trimming removed 3 bases from V and 5 bases from J, with 10 bases in between.

This clonotype was counted many times. V and J are TRBV30 and TRBJ2-3, with D possibly matching TRBD1 (5 bases). Germline V gene sequence: CDR1 GTSNPN, CDR2 SVGIG (reference sequence). The CDR3 loop spans 11 amino acids. Trimming stripped 3 bases from V and 6 bases from J, with 7 bases between. Here the CDR3 reads CAWSRQDTQYF. The CDR3 DNA reads as TGTGCCTGGAGCAGACAGGATACGCAGTATTTT.

This clonotype was seen a handful of times. This chain joins TRBV6-5 and TRBJ1-1, with a tentative D call TRBD1 (6 bases). The germline V gene has CDR1 MNHEY and CDR2 SVGAGI. Trimming shortened V by 0 bases and J by 1 base, and 12 bases separated the two germline ends. This CDR3 region has 16 residues. The CDR3 nucleotides are TGTGCCAGCAGTTACTCATACAGGGTCGGGAACACTGAAGCTTTCTTT. It specifies CASSYSYRVGNTEAFF.

This clonotype was recorded a few times. The rearrangement joins TRBV25-1 to TRBJ1-2; 7 bases are a match to TRBD1. V was clipped by 5 bases and J by 6 bases; unmatched bases: 3. From germline, CDR1 is MGHDK and CDR2 SYGVNS. The CDR3 spans 12 residues. CDR3 sequence (DNA): TGTGCCAGCAGTAACCAGGGGGATGGCTACACCTTC. Translating it yields CASSNQGDGYTF.

This clonotype has at least ten counts. The chain recombines TRBV4-1 with TRBJ1-6; 9 bases line up with TRBD1. CDR3 length: 17 residues. CDR1 and CDR2 from the germline V gene are MGHRA and YSYEKL. With V trimmed by 2 bases and J by 6 bases, 8 bases remained unmatched. In nucleotides, the CDR3 is TGCGCCAGCAGCCAAAGACAGGGGGATCGCTTTAATTCACCCCTCCACTTT. Translation gives CASSQRQGDRFNSPLHF.

This rearrangement joins TRBV6-5 to TRBJ2-5; 9 positions match TRBD2. CDR1 and CDR2 from the germline V gene are MNHEY and SVGAGI. This CDR3 is built from 16 residues. With 2 bases clipped from V and 1 base from J, the junction kept 5 bases outside the gene matches. Here the CDR3 DNA reads TGTGCCAGCAGTTACGGGCGGGGGGGCCTCCAAGAGACCCAGTACTTC. Amino acid sequence: CASSYGRGGLQETQYF.

This clonotype showed up just a few times. This sequence joins TRBV10-3 and TRBJ2-7, with TRBD1 identical over 11 bases. Germline V gene lookup returns CDR1 ENHRY and CDR2 SYGVKD. V dropped 7 bases and J dropped 6; count of bases not matched to a gene: 5. The CDR3 runs to 13 residues. This CDR3 is CAIKGQGAGEQYF. The CDR3, as DNA: TGTGCCATCAAAGGACAGGGGGCAGGCGAGCAGTACTTC.

This clonotype appeared a few times. The chain is built from TRBV9 and TRBJ1-6; no firm D call. V was shortened by 1 base and J by 11 bases, with 10 bases between the two germline ends. From germline, CDR1 is SGDLS and CDR2 YYNGEE. The CDR3 spans 13 residues. The CDR3 coding sequence is TGTGCCAGCAGCGTACAGATCGGGGCACCCCTCCACTTT. This gives the protein CASSVQIGAPLHF.

This clonotype was detected ten times or more. V gene TRBV7-9 combines with J gene TRBJ2-3; 7 bases are a match to TRBD1. After removal of 4 bases from V and 1 base from J, the junction contained 8 bases not matched to a gene. The CDR3 spans 16 residues. Germline assignment: CDR1 SEHNR and CDR2 FQNEAQ (reference sequence). This CDR3 is CASSSATGAGTDTQYF. The CDR3 coding sequence is TGTGCCAGCAGCTCGGCTACAGGGGCCGGCACAGATACGCAGTATTTT.

V gene TRBV6-5 combines with J gene TRBJ1-1; 7 bases align to TRBD1. V lost 3 bases and J lost 4; bases outside the gene matches: 8. Germline CDR1 is MNHEY and CDR2 is SVGAGI. This CDR3 has 15 residues. The CDR3 sequence is CASSYPTGRTTEAFF. The DNA for the CDR3 is TGTGCCAGCAGTTATCCGACAGGGCGAACCACTGAAGCTTTCTTT.

The V gene is TRBV7-9, the J gene TRBJ2-7; the D gene is possibly TRBD1 (5 bases). The length of the CDR3 is 15 residues. The ends were cut back, 2 bases at V and 4 bases at J, with 15 bases in the middle. Germline lookup yields CDR1 SEHNR and CDR2 FQNEAQ (reference sequence). The CDR3 nucleotides are TGTGCCAGCAGCTTATTCGGTCAGGGTCCTTACGAGCAGTACTTC. Translating gives CASSLFGQGPYEQYF.

The sample holds a few counts of this clonotype. V usage is TRBV5-1 and J usage is TRBJ2-7, with TRBD2 as a possible D gene (5 bases). Trimming shortened V by 4 bases and J by 2 bases, and 13 bases separated the two germline ends. Germline CDR1 reads SGHRS; CDR2 reads YFSETQ. CDR3 length: 14 residues. The CDR3 is CASSPGGRTYEQYV. The DNA of the CDR3 is TGCGCCAGCAGCCCAGGAGGACGGACCTACGAGCAGTACGTC.